A selection of T cell receptor beta chains follows, all from one sample in a study of shared clonotypes between healthy human individuals. The protocol was immunoSEQ multiplex PCR, while the TCRdb copy is restricted to in-frame clones and leaves out a portion. The table shows 700,000 or so clones, with approximately 75% occurring only once. The sample was memory CD4+ T cells sorted from blood. All receptors come from a woman aged 25-40 years in good health. CDR3s include the opening cysteine and the closing phenylalanine or tryptophan. Each record gives: clone size, J gene, V gene, D gene, CDR3 DNA, CDR3 protein. The D gene is left open where the match is weak. Rows may omit the clone size; those that give it use once, few, many or a size class.

>once|TRBJ2-5|TRBV10-1|.
TGCGCCAGCAGTGTCGGCAGGAAAGAGACCCAGTACTTC
CASSVGRKETQYF
>.|TRBJ2-3|TRBV7-3|TRBD2
TGTGCCAGCAGCTTCCAACTAGCGGGAAACTCAGATACGCAGTATTTT
CASSFQLAGNSDTQYF
>.|TRBJ2-5|TRBV29-1|TRBD2
TGCAGCGTTGGTGGCGGCTTGCTAGCGGGAGGTGAGCAGTACTTC
CSVGGGLLAGGEQYF
>few|TRBJ1-5|TRBV10-1|.
TGCGCCAGCAGCCCTTCCGGGAATCAGCCCCAGCATTTT
CASSPSGNQPQHF
>.|TRBJ2-1|TRBV29-1|TRBD2
TGCAGCGTTGATTCCCCTAGCGGGAGGGCCAATGAGCAGTTCTTC
CSVDSPSGRANEQFF
>many|TRBJ1-1|TRBV5-1|.
TGCGCCAGCAGCTTGGTATGGGGACGGTCGAACACTGAAGCTTTCTTT
CASSLVWGRSNTEAFF
>.|TRBJ1-1|TRBV4-1|.
TGCGCCAGCAGCCAAGGAAGACAGACTAACACTGAAGCTTTCTTT
CASSQGRQTNTEAFF
>.|TRBJ2-5|TRBV7-9|.
TGTGCCAGCAGCTTAGCGCCCCTGGCTAAAGAGACCCAGTACTTC
CASSLAPLAKETQYF
>.|TRBJ2-3|TRBV7-9|TRBD1
TGTGCCAGCAGCACCGACAGGGGGCAATTAGATACGCAGTATTTT
CASSTDRGQLDTQYF
>.|TRBJ1-4|TRBV27|.
TGTGCCAGCCTATTAGTAGGGTTTCTTAATGAAAAACTGTTTTTT
CASLLVGFLNEKLFF
>.|TRBJ1-4|TRBV6-1|TRBD1
TGTGCCAGCAACAGACAGGGGAATGAAAAACTGTTTTTT
CASNRQGNEKLFF
>.|TRBJ2-5|TRBV7-7|TRBD2
TGTGCCAGCAGCTTCGGACTAGCGGGAGGAGAGACCCAGTACTTC
CASSFGLAGGETQYF
>.|TRBJ2-1|TRBV2|TRBD2
TGTGCCAGCAGTGAGAGGGAGGGCTACAATGAGCAGTTCTTC
CASSEREGYNEQFF
>.|TRBJ2-2|TRBV5-5|.
TGTGCCAGCAGCCCACGACACAACCCGAACACCGGGGAGCTGTTTTTT
CASSPRHNPNTGELFF
>.|TRBJ2-7|TRBV6-5|TRBD2
TGTGCCAGCACCCAGCGGGAGGGCCCATACGAGCAGTACTTC
CASTQREGPYEQYF
>.|TRBJ2-7|TRBV30|.
TGTGCCTGGAGTGTAACGTACGAGCAGTACTTC
CAWSVTYEQYF
>few|TRBJ2-1|TRBV11-2|TRBD1
TGTGCCAGCAGCTTAGACCAATGGACAGGACTCCGTGAGCAGTTCTTC
CASSLDQWTGLREQFF
>.|TRBJ1-4|TRBV5-1|.
TGCGCCAGCAGTTCGGGACGGACCGCAACTAATGAAAAACTGTTTTTT
CASSSGRTATNEKLFF
>.|TRBJ1-1|TRBV29-1|TRBD1
TGCAGCGTTCAAGCGGGACAGCTGAACACTGAAGCTTTCTTT
CSVQAGQLNTEAFF
>.|TRBJ2-7|TRBV5-8|TRBD1
TGTGCCAGCAGCGTTTACACAGGGGAAGCCTACGAGCAGTACTTC
CASSVYTGEAYEQYF
>.|TRBJ2-5|TRBV18|.
TGTGCCAGCTCACTGGGACGAGGGTCTCTGGAGACCCAGTACTTC
CASSLGRGSLETQYF
>.|TRBJ1-5|TRBV28|TRBD1
TGTGCCAGCAGTTACCCGGGACAGGGGGTAAATCAGCCCCAGCATTTT
CASSYPGQGVNQPQHF
>.|TRBJ1-1|TRBV29-1|.
TGCAGCGTTGAACCCAGGGGCAACACTGAAGCTTTCTTT
CSVEPRGNTEAFF
>.|TRBJ2-2|TRBV19|.
TGTGCCAGTTGTAGCGGAGGAGGCGCCGGGGAGCTGTTTTTT
CASCSGGGAGELFF
>.|TRBJ2-2|TRBV27|.
TGTGCCAGCAGACTTAGAGCGCTCGCCGGGGAGCTGTTTTTT
CASRLRALAGELFF
>.|TRBJ2-7|TRBV4-1|.
TGCGCCAGCAGCCAAGCAGGCAGGAATAGGAGGGACAGTTCCTACGAGCAGTACTTC
CASSQAGRNRRDSSYEQYF
>few|TRBJ2-3|TRBV10-2|.
TGCGCCAGCAGTCCCCCGGGGGGCGGGAGAGATACGCAGTATTTT
CASSPPGGGRDTQYF
>.|TRBJ1-2|TRBV4-1|.
TGCGCCAGCAGCCAAGTCCTACGGAACTATGGCTACACCTTC
CASSQVLRNYGYTF
>once|TRBJ1-1|TRBV18|.
TGTGCCAGCTCACCAGGGGGGGACACTGAAGCTTTCTTT
CASSPGGDTEAFF
>.|TRBJ1-2|TRBV10-3|.
TGTGCCATCAGTGCGACAGGAGCTAACTATGGCTACACCTTC
CAISATGANYGYTF
>.|TRBJ1-5|TRBV18|.
TGTGCCAGCTCCGCTGTCCCCGGGGGTTCTGGCAATCAGCCCCAGCATTTT
CASSAVPGGSGNQPQHF
>.|TRBJ1-5|TRBV7-8|.
TGTGCCAGCAGCTTAGTGGGGAATAGCAATCAGCCCCAGCATTTT
CASSLVGNSNQPQHF
>.|TRBJ1-2|TRBV2|TRBD1
TGTGCCAGCAGGGGGACAGGGAGAAGGATCAATCACTATGGCTACACCTTC
CASRGTGRRINHYGYTF
>few|TRBJ2-5|TRBV29-1|TRBD2
TGCAGCGTTGAACGGAGTAGCGGGAAAGAGACCCAGTACTTC
CSVERSSGKETQYF
>few|TRBJ2-7|TRBV10-2|TRBD2
TGCGCCAGCAAAAAGAAGGCGGGGGGCCCTGTCTACGAGCAGTACTTC
CASKKKAGGPVYEQYF
>few|TRBJ2-5|TRBV14|.
TGTGCCAGCAGCTTCCAAGAGACCCAGTACTTC
CASSFQETQYF
>.|TRBJ2-3|TRBV5-1|TRBD2
TGCGCCAGCAGCTTGGCCAGGCTAGCGGGAGGAGGGATGGCCCCAGATACGCAGTATTTT
CASSLARLAGGGMAPDTQYF
>.|TRBJ2-7|TRBV7-8|TRBD2
TGTGCCAGCAGCTTATGGGTAGCACGGGAGGCGACCTACGAGCAGTACTTC
CASSLWVAREATYEQYF
>few|TRBJ1-1|TRBV15|.
TGTGCCACCAGCAGAGGGGACGCGCACACTGAAGCTTTCTTT
CATSRGDAHTEAFF
>few|TRBJ2-7|TRBV27|.
TGTGCCAGCAGTTCCTACTCGGTCAGGGGCTACGAGCAGTACTTC
CASSSYSVRGYEQYF
>.|TRBJ2-7|TRBV28|.
TGTGCCAGTGGCGGTGGGGGCGCTTCCAGCGAGCAGTACTTC
CASGGGGASSEQYF
>.|TRBJ1-5|TRBV11-2|.
TGTGCCAGCAGCCCCGCCCCGTTACAGCCCCAGCATTTT
CASSPAPLQPQHF
>.|TRBJ2-2|TRBV11-2|.
TGTGCCAGCAGCTCGGTAAACACCGGGGAGCTGTTTTTT
CASSSVNTGELFF
>.|TRBJ2-7|TRBV6-4|TRBD2
TGTGCCAGCAGTGACCGGGGACTAGTTTTCCACGAGCAGTACTTC
CASSDRGLVFHEQYF
>.|TRBJ2-3|TRBV4-1|.
TGCGCCAGCAGCCCAGCAACTATTGGAACAGATACGCAGTATTTT
CASSPATIGTDTQYF
>many|TRBJ1-5|TRBV10-3|.
TGTGCCATCATCTTCCCTAGCAATCAGCCCCAGCATTTT
CAIIFPSNQPQHF
>.|TRBJ1-4|TRBV29-1|.
TGCAGCGGGGGGACAACTGAAAAACTGTTTTTT
CSGGTTEKLFF
>.|TRBJ1-4|TRBV7-9|TRBD1
TGTGCCAGCAGCCGGGACAGCACAGGAAAACTGTTTTTT
CASSRDSTGKLFF
>.|TRBJ1-2|TRBV6-5|.
TGTGCCAGCAGTTACTCAGGTTTTTCTGATGGCTACACCTTC
CASSYSGFSDGYTF
>.|TRBJ2-7|TRBV27|TRBD2
TGTGCCAGCAGTCAACGGACTAGCGGTTACGAGCAGTACTTC
CASSQRTSGYEQYF
>.|TRBJ1-1|TRBV29-1|TRBD1
TGCAGCGCCAGTCCCGGGACAGGGGTTGACACTGAAGCTTTCTTT
CSASPGTGVDTEAFF
>once|TRBJ1-1|TRBV27|TRBD1
TGTGCCAGCGCCCTGAGGATGGGACAGACAGAAGCTTTCTTT
CASALRMGQTEAFF
>.|TRBJ2-7|TRBV7-9|TRBD1
TGTGCCAGCAGCCCGACAGGGAGAGCCCTCGAGCAGTACTTC
CASSPTGRALEQYF
>.|TRBJ1-5|TRBV18|.
TGTGCCAGCGGGGCCGGGGAGGATCAGCCCCAGCATTTT
CASGAGEDQPQHF